This TCR beta chain was retrieved from a study of CD4 T cells in relation to SARS-CoV-2 and coronaviruses. Produced via immunoSEQ multiplex PCR; TCRdb's table is partial and in-frame only. This sample has approximately 38,000 clones, with 88% found just once. Naive and memory CD4+ T cells came from enriched cryopreserved PBMCs. For this clone: What it recognizes is unknown.

Study-level points and caveats: Each donor contributed either pre-pandemic or post-infection samples, not both.

Sequenced material: memory CD4+ T cells from PBMCs. The sequence came from an adult with COVID-19.

CDR3 amino acids: CASTAGGSYGYTF. In DNA form, the CDR3 reads TGTGCCAGCACCGCGGGGGGGAGCTATGGCTACACCTTC. The chain combines TRBV2 with TRBJ1-2; tentative D call: TRBD1 (5 bases). From germline, CDR1 is SNHLY and CDR2 FYNNEI. The V and J ends lost 7 bases and 4 bases respectively, with 13 bases between them. This CDR3 comprises 13 residues.